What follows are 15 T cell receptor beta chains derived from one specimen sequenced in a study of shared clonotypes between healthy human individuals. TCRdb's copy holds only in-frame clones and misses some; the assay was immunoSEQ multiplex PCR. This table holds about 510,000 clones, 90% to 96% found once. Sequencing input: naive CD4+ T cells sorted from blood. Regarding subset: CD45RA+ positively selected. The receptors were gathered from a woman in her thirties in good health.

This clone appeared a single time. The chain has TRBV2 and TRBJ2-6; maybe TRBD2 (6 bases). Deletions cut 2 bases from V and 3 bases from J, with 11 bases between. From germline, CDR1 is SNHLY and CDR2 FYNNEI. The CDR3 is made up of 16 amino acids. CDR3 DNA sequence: TGTGCCAGCAGTGAACACGGGGGTCTTGGGGCCAACGTCCTGACTTTC. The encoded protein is CASSEHGGLGANVLTF.

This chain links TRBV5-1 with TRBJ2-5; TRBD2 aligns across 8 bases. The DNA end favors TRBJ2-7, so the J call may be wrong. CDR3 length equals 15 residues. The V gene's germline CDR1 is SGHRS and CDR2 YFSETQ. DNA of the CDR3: TGCGCCAGCAGACTCGGGGGACTAGAGTCCTACGAGCAGTACTTC. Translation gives CASRLGGLESYEQYF.

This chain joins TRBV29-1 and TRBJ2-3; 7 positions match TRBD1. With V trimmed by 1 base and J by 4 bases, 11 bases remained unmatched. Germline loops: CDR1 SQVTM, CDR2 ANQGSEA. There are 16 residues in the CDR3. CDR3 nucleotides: TGCAGCGTTGAAGTGAATAGACAGGGAACAGCAGATACGCAGTATTTT. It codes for CSVEVNRQGTADTQYF.

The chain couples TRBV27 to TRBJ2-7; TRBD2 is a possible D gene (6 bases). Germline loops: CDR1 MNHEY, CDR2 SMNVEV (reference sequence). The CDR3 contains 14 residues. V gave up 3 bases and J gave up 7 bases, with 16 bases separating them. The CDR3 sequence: CASSFHLLAREQYF. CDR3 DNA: TGTGCCAGCAGTTTCCACCTGCTAGCGAGAGAGCAGTACTTC.

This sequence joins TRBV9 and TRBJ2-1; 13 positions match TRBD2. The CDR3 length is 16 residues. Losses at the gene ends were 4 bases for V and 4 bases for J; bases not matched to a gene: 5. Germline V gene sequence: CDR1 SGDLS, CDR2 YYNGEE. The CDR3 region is CASSWTSGGKYNEQFF. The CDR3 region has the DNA TGTGCCAGCAGCTGGACTAGCGGGGGTAAATACAATGAGCAGTTCTTC.

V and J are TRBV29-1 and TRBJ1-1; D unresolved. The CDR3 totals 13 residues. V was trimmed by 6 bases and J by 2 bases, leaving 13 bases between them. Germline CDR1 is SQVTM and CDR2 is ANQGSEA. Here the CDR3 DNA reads TGCAGCGTCACAACAGAATACAACACTGAAGCTTTCTTT. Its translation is CSVTTEYNTEAFF.

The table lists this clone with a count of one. The chain's CDR3 is CASSETSGYTGELFF. The CDR3 DNA follows: TGCGCCAGCAGTGAGACTAGCGGTTACACCGGGGAGCTGTTTTTT. The chain combines TRBV10-1 with TRBJ2-2, with 8 bases matching TRBD2. This CDR3 spans 15 amino acids. J was trimmed by 3 bases and V by 2 bases; bases with no gene match: 2. Per the germline V gene, CDR1 is WNHNN and CDR2 is SYGVQD (reference sequence).

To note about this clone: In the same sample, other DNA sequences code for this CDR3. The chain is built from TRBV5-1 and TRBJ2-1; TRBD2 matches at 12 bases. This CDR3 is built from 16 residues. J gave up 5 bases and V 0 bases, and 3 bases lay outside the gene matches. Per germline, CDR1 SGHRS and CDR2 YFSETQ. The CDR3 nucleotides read TGCGCCAGCAGCTTGGTCCTAGCGGGAGGGAACAATGAGCAGTTCTTC. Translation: CASSLVLAGGNNEQFF.

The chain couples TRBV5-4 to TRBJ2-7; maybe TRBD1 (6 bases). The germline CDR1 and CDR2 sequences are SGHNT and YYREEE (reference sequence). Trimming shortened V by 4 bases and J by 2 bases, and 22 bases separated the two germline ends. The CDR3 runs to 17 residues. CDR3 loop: CASSPRGGPGATYEQYF. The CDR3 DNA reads TGTGCCAGCAGCCCTCGTGGGGGCCCAGGGGCAACCTACGAGCAGTACTTC.

CDR3 in DNA: TGTGCCAGTAGGGACGGAAAGGGATTACAAGAGACCCAGTACTTC. This sequence encodes CASRDGKGLQETQYF. This chain connects TRBV19 to TRBJ2-5, with D uncertain. In germline, CDR1 is LNHDA, CDR2 SQIVND (reference sequence). Between the trimmed V and J ends, which lost 6 bases and 2 bases, there was a span of 16 bases. The CDR3 has 15 amino acids.

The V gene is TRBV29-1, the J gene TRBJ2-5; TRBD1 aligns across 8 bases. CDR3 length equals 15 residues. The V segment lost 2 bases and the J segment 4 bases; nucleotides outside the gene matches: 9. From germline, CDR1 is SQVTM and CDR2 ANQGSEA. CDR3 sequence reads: CSVEFTGGIGETQYF. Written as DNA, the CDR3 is TGCAGCGTTGAATTTACAGGGGGAATCGGAGAGACCCAGTACTTC.

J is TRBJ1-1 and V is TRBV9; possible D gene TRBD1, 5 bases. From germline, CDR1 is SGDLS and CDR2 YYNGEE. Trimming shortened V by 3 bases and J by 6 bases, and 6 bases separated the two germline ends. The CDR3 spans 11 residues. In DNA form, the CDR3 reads TGTGCCAGCAGCGGGGGCCCTGAAGCTTTCTTT. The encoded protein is CASSGGPEAFF.

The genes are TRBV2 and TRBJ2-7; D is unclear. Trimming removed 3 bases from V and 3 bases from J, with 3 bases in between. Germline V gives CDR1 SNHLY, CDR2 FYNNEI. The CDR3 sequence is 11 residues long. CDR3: CASSDSYEQYF. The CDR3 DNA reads TGTGCCAGCAGTGACAGCTACGAGCAGTACTTC.

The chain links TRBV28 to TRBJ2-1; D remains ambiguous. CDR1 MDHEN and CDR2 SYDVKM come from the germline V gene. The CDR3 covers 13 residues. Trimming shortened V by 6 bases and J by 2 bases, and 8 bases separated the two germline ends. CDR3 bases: TGTGCCAGCAGAAAGCGAGCCTACAATGAGCAGTTCTTC. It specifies CASRKRAYNEQFF.

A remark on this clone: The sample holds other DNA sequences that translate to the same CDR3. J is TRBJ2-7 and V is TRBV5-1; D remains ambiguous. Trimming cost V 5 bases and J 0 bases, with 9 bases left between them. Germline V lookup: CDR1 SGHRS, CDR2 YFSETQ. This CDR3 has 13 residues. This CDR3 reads CASSSGSSYEQYF. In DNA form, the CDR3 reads TGCGCCAGCAGTTCAGGAAGCTCCTACGAGCAGTACTTC.